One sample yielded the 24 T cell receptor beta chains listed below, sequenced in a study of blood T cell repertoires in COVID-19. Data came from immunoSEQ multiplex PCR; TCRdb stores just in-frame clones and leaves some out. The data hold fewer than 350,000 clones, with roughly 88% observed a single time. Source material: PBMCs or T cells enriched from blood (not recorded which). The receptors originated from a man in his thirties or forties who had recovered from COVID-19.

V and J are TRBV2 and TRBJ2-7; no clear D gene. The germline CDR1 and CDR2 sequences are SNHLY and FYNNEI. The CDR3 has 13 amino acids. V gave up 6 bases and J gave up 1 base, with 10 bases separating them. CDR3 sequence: CASRGVGSYEQYF. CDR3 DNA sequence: TGTGCCAGCAGGGGTGTCGGGTCCTACGAGCAGTACTTC.

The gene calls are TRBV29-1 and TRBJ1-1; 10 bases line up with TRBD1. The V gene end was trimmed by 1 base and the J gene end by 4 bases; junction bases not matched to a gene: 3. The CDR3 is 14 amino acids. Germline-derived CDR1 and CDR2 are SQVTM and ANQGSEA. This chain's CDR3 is CSVEAGTGVTEAFF. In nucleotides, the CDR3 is TGCAGCGTTGAAGCCGGGACAGGGGTCACTGAAGCTTTCTTT.

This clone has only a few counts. The CDR3 DNA sequence: TGTGCCAGCAGCCAAACTCTAACGGTTAACTATGGCTACACCTTC. Its protein product is CASSQTLTVNYGYTF. The chain recombines TRBV6-2 or TRBV6-3 with TRBJ1-2, with D uncertain. CDR3 length: 15 residues. The germline gives CDR1 MNHEY, CDR2 SVGEGT. Deletions cut 6 bases from V and 1 base from J, with 15 bases between.

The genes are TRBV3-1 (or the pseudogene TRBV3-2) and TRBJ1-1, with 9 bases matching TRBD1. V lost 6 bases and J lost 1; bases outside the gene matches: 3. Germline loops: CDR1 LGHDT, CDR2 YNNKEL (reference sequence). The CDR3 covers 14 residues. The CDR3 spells CASRDRGANTEAFF. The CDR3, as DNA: TGTGCCAGCAGGGACAGGGGCGCGAACACTGAAGCTTTCTTT.

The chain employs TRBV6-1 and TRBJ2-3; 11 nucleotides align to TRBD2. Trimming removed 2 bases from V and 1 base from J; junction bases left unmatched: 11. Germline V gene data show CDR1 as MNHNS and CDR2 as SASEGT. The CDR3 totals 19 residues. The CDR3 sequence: CASSESGYMTSGGTDTQYF. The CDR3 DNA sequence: TGTGCCAGCAGTGAATCAGGGTACATGACTAGCGGGGGCACAGATACGCAGTATTTT.

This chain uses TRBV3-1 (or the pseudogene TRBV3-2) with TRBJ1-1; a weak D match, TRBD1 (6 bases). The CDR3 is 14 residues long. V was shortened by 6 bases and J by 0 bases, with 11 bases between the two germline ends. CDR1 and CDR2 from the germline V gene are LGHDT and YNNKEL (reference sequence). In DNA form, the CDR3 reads TGTGCCAGCAGGATAGACAGGATGAACACTGAAGCTTTCTTT. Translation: CASRIDRMNTEAFF.

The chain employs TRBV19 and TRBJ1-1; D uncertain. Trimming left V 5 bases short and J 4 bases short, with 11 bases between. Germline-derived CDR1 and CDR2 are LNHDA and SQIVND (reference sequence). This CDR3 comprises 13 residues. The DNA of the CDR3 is TGTGCCAGTAGTTCGGTCGTTACCACTGAAGCTTTCTTT. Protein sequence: CASSSVVTTEAFF.

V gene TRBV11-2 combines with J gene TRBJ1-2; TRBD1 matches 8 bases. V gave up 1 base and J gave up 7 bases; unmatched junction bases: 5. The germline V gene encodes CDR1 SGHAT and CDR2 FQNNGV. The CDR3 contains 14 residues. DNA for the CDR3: TGTGCCAGCAGCTTAGGGCAGGGGGCGCTTGGCTACACCTTC. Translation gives CASSLGQGALGYTF.

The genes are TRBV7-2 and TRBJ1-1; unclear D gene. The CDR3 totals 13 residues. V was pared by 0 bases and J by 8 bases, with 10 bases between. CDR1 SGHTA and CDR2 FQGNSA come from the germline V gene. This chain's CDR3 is CASSLAWRSEAFF. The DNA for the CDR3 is TGTGCCAGCAGCTTAGCGTGGCGGTCAGAAGCTTTCTTT. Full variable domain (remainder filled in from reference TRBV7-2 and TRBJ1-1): GAGVSQSPSNKVTEKGKDVELRCDPISGHTALYWYRQSLGQGLEFLIYFQGNSAPDKSGLPSDRFSAERTGGSVSTLTIQRTQQEDSAVYLCASSLAWRSEAFFGQGTRLTVV.

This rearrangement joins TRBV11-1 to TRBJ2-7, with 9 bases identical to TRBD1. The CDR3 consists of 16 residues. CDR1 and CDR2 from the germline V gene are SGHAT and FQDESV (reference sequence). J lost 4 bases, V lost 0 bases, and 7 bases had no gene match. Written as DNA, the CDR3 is TGTGCCAGCAGCTTAGCGATGGGACAGGGATTTTACGAGCAGTACTTC. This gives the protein CASSLAMGQGFYEQYF. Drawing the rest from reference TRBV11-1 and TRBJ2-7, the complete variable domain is EAEVAQSPRYKITEKSQAVAFWCDPISGHATLYWYRQILGQGPELLVQFQDESVVDDSQLPKDRFSAERLKGVDSTLKIQPAELGDSAMYLCASSLAMGQGFYEQYFGPGTRLTVT.

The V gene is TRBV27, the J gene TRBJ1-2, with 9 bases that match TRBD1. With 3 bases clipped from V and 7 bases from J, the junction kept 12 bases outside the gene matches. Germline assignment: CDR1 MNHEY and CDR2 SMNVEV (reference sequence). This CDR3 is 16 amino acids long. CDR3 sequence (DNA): TGTGCCAGCAGTTTGGGGGGGACAGGGAGGATAGGTGGCTACACCTTC. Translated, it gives CASSLGGTGRIGGYTF.

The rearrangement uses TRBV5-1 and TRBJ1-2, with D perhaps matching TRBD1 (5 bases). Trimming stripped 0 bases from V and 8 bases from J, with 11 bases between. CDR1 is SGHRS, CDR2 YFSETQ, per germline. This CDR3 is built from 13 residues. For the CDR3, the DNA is TGCGCCAGCAGCTTGGGGGCAGGGAACGGCTACACCTTC. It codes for CASSLGAGNGYTF.

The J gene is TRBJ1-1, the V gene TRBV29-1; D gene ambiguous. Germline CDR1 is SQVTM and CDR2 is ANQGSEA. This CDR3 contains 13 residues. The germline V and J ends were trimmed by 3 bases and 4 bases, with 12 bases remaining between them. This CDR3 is CSVDRRLSTEAFF. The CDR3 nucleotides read TGCAGCGTTGATCGCAGGCTTAGCACTGAAGCTTTCTTT.

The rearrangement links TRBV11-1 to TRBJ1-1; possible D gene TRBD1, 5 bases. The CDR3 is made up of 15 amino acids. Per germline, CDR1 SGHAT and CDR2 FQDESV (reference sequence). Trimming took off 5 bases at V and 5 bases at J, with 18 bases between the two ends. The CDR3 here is CASSPWKGARTEAFF. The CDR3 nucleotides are TGTGCCAGCAGCCCTTGGAAAGGGGCGCGTACTGAAGCTTTCTTT.

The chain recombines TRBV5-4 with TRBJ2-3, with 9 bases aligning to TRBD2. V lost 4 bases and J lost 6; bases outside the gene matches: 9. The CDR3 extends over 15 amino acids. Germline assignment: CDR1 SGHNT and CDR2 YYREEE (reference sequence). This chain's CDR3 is CASSTLAGAGDTQYF. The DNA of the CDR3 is TGTGCCAGCAGCACCTTAGCGGGGGCCGGGGATACGCAGTATTTT.

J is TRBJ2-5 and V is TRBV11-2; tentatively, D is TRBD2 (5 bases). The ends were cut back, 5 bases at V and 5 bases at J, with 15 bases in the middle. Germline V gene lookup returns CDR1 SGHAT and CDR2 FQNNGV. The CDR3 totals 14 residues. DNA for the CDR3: TGTGCCAGCAGCCCTTTGGGAGCACCCGAGACCCAGTACTTC. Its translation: CASSPLGAPETQYF.

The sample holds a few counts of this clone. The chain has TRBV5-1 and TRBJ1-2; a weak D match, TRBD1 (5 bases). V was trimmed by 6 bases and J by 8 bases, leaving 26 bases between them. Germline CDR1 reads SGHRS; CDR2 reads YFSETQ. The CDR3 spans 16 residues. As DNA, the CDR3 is TGCGCCAGCATACCGAGGCCCACTGGGGCAGCTCGGGGCTACACCTTC. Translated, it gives CASIPRPTGAARGYTF.

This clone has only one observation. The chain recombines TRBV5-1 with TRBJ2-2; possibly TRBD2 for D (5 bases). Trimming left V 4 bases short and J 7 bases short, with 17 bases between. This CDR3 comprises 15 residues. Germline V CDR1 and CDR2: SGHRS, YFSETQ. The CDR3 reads CASSPRAADGGELFF. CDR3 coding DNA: TGCGCCAGCAGCCCGCGGGCAGCCGATGGCGGGGAGCTGTTTTTT. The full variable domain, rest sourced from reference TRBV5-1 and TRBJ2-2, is KAGVTQTPRYLIKTRGQQVTLSCSPISGHRSVSWYQQTPGQGLQFLFEYFSETQRNKGNFPGRFSGRQFSNSRSEMNVSTLELGDSALYLCASSPRAADGGELFFGEGSRLTVL.

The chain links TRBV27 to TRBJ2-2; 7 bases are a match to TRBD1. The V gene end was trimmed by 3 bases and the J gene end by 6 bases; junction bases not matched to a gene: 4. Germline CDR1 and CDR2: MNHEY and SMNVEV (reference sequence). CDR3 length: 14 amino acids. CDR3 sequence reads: CASSFGQGAGELFF. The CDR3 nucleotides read TGTGCCAGCAGTTTTGGTCAGGGGGCCGGGGAGCTGTTTTTT.

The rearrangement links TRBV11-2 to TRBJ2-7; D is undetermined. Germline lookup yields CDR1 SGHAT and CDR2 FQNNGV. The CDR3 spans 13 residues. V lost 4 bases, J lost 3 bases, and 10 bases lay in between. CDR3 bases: TGTGCCAGCAGCTATGAGACGGGCTACGAGCAGTACTTC. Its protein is CASSYETGYEQYF.

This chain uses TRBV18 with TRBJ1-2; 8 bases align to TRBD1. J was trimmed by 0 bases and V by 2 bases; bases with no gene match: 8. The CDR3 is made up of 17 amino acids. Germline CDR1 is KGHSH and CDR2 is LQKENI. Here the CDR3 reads CASSPSMTGVANYGYTF. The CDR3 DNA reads TGTGCCAGCTCACCATCGATGACAGGGGTAGCTAACTATGGCTACACCTTC.

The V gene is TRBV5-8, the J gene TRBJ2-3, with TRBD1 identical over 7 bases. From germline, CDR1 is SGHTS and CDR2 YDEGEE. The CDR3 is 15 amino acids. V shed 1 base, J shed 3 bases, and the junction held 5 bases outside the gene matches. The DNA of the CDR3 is TGTGCCAGCAGCTTGCTGGGACAGATGACAGATACGCAGTATTTT. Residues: CASSLLGQMTDTQYF.

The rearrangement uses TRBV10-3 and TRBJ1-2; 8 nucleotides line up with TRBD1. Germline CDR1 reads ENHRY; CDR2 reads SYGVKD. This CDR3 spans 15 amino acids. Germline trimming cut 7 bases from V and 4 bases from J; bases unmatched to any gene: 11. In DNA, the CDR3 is TGTGCCATCAAATCTCAGGGGGCGCATGGCTATGGCTACACCTTC. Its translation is CAIKSQGAHGYGYTF.

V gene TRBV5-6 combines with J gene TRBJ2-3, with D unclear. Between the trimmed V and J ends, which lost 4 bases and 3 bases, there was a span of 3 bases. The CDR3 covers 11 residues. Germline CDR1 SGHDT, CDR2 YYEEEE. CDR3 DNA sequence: TGTGCCAGCAGCACTACAGATACGCAGTATTTT. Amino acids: CASSTTDTQYF.